These T cell receptor beta chains were read from a single sample in a study of blood T cells in healthy people across ages. TCRdb ran MiXCR on the 5' RACE reads and lists one entry per CDR3 protein. The table lists hundreds of thousands of distinct CDR3 sequences, approximately 55% of them singletons. Sequencing used blood. These receptors were collected from a man aged 80 or over in good health. Each CDR3 is given with its conserved first and last residue. A D gene is named only where the DNA matches it firmly.

j_call d_call v_call cdr3_aa
TRBJ2-7 TRBD2 TRBV27 CASREPGTSGYEQYF
TRBJ2-1 - TRBV5-1 CASSGGDSYNEQFF
TRBJ1-1 - TRBV12-3/TRBV12-4 CASSLSIGRGEAFF
TRBJ2-7 TRBD2 TRBV6-6 CASSYSGREGFEQYF
TRBJ1-5 - TRBV12-3/TRBV12-4 CASKDRFNQPQHF
TRBJ1-1 - TRBV15 CATRGTGDTEAFF
TRBJ2-1 - TRBV20-1 CSARPGSNEQFF
TRBJ2-6 - TRBV29-1 CSVRDGGGSGANVLTF
TRBJ2-1 TRBD2 TRBV6-1 CASYGLAGGPGYNEQFF
TRBJ2-7 - TRBV6-5 CASSPSGGERDYEQYF
TRBJ1-6 TRBD1 TRBV12-3/TRBV12-4 CASSSGQGDNSPLHF
TRBJ1-2 - TRBV12-3/TRBV12-4 CASSQTRQGNYGYTF
TRBJ2-4 TRBD2 TRBV2 CASSELAGGPKNIQYF
TRBJ2-1 - TRBV24-1 CATRHFDEQFF
TRBJ2-2 TRBD1 TRBV9 CASSVFGQGAGELFF
TRBJ2-5 - TRBV28 CASRRDAKAVETQYF
- - TRBV29-1 CSVQQGGYEQYF
TRBJ2-1 - TRBV3-1 CASSQDRGGDYNEQFF
TRBJ2-4 - TRBV20-1 CSAREQGLAKNIQYF
TRBJ2-4 - TRBV7-8 CASSPSPTVAKNIQYF
TRBJ2-1 - TRBV29-1 CSVARNGQFF
TRBJ2-3 TRBD2 TRBV5-6 CASASGSSNSRAYF